This entry describes one T cell receptor (beta chain). Its antigen is unidentified. The entry originates in a study of OX40 agonist ivuxolimab in advanced cancers. Study results and limitations: At 0.1 to 3.0 mg/kg, clonal expansion of CD4+ and CD8+ blood T cells had occurred by week 6.

This CDR3 contains 14 residues. CDR1 and CDR2 (germline): SEHNR, FQNEAQ (reference sequence). V was pared by 6 bases and J by 5 bases, with 11 bases between. Produced via immunoSEQ multiplex PCR; TCRdb's table is partial and in-frame only. The top ten clones hold around 0.84% of a sample with just under 85,000 clones, around 78% of them seen once. This sequence originates from an adult with an advanced solid tumor such as melanoma, head and neck, liver or kidney cancer. Source: CD4+ or CD8+ T cells sorted from blood, taken in a trial of the OX40 agonist ivuxolimab. V and J are TRBV7-9 and TRBJ1-6, with unresolved D. The CDR3 spells CASSSWENNSPLHF. CDR3 nucleotides: TGTGCCAGCAGTTCGTGGGAGAATAATTCACCCCTCCACTTT.